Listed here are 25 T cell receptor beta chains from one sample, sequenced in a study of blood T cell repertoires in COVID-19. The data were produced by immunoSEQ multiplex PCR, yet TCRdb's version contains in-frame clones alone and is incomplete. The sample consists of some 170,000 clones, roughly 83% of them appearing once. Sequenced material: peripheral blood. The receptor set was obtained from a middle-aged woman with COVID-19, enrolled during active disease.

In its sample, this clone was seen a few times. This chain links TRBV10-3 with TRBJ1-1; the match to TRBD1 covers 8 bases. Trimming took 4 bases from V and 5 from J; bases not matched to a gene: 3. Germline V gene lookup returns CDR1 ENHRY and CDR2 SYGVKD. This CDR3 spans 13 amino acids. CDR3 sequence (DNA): TGTGCCATCAGTGGGACAGGGCGGACTGAAGCTTTCTTT. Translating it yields CAISGTGRTEAFF.

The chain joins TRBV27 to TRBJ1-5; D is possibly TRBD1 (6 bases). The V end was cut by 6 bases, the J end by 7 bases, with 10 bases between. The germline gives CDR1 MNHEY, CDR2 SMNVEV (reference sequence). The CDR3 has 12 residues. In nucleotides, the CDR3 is TGTGCCAGCAGACAGGGCCAACAGCCCCAGCATTTT. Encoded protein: CASRQGQQPQHF.

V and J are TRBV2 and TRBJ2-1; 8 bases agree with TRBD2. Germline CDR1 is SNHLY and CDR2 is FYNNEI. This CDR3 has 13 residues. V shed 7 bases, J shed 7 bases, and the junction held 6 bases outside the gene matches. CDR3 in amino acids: CASTGGARNEQFF. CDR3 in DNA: TGTGCCAGCACGGGGGGGGCACGAAATGAGCAGTTCTTC.

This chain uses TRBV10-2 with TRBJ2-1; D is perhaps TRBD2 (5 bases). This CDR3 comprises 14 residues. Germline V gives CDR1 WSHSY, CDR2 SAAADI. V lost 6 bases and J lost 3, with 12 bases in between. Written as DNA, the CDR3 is TGCGCCAGCAGGGGTCTTACTAGCTACAATGAGCAGTTCTTC. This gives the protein CASRGLTSYNEQFF.

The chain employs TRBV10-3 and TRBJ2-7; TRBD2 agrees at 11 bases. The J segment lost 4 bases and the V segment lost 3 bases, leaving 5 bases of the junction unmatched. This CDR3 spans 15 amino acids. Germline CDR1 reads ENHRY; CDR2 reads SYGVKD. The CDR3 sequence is CAISDPGTSGYEQYF. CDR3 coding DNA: TGTGCCATCAGTGACCCCGGGACTAGCGGATACGAGCAGTACTTC.

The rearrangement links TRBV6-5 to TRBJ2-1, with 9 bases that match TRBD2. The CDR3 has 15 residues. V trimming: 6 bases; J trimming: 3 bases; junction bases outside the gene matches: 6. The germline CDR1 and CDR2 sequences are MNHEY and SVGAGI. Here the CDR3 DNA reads TGTGCCAGCAGCTTTAGCGGGGGCGACTACAATGAGCAGTTCTTC. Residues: CASSFSGGDYNEQFF.

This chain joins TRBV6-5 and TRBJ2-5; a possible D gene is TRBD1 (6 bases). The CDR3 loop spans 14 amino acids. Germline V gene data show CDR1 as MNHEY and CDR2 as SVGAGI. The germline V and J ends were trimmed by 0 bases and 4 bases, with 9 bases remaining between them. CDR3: CASSYSTGRETQYF. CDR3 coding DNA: TGTGCCAGCAGTTACTCCACAGGGCGAGAGACCCAGTACTTC.

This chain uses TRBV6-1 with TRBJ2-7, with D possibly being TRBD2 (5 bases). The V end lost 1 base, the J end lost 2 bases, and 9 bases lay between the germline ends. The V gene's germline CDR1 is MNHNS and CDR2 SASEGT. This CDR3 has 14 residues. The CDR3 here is CASSEGPAAYEQYF. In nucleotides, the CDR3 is TGTGCCAGCAGTGAAGGCCCAGCGGCCTACGAGCAGTACTTC.

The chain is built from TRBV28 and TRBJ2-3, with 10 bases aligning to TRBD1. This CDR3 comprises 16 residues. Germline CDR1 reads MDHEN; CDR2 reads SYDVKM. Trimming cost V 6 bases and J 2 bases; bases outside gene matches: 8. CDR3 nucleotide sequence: TGTGCCAGCAGCCCCTTCGGACAGGGGGTCACAGATACGCAGTATTTT. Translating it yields CASSPFGQGVTDTQYF.

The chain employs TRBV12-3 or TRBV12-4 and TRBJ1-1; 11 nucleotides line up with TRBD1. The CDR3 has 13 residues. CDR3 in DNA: TGTGCTATAGGACAGGGGGCGCTAAACGCGGCTTTCTTT. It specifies CAIGQGALNAAFF.

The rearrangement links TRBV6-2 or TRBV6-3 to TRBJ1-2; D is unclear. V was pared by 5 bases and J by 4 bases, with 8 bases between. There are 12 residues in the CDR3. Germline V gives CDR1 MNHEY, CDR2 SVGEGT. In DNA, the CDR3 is TGTGCCAGCAGTATGGGAGTCTATGGCTACACCTTC. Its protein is CASSMGVYGYTF.

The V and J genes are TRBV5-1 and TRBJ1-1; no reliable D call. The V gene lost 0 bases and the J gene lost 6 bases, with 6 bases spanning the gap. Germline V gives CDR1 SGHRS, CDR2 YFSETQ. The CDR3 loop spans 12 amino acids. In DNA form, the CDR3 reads TGCGCCAGCAGCTTGGACGGGTCTGAAGCTTTCTTT. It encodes CASSLDGSEAFF. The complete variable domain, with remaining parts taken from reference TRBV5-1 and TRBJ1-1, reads KAGVTQTPRYLIKTRGQQVTLSCSPISGHRSVSWYQQTPGQGLQFLFEYFSETQRNKGNFPGRFSGRQFSNSRSEMNVSTLELGDSALYLCASSLDGSEAFFGQGTRLTVV.

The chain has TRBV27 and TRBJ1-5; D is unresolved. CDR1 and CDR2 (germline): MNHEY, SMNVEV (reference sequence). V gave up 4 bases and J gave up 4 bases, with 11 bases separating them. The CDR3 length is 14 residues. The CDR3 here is CASSSTALNQPQHF. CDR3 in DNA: TGTGCCAGCAGTTCAACAGCTCTAAATCAGCCCCAGCATTTT.

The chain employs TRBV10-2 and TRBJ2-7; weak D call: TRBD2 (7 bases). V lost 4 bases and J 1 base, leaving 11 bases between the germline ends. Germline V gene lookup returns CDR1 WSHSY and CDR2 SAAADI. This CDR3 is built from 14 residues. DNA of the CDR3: TGCGCCAGCAGTGTGCGGGGGCGTTCCTACGAGCAGTACTTC. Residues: CASSVRGRSYEQYF.

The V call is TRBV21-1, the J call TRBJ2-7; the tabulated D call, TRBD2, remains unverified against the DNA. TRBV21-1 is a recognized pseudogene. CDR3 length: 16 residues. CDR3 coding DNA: TGTGCCAGCAGCTCAAGGGAGGGGAAAGGATACTACGAGCAGTACTTC. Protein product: CASSSREGKGYYEQYF.

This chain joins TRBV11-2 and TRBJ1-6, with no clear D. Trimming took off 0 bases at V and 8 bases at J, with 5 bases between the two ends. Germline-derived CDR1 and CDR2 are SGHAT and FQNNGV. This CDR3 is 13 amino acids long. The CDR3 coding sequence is TGTGCCAGCAGCTTAGATCGGTATTCACCCCTCCACTTT. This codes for CASSLDRYSPLHF.

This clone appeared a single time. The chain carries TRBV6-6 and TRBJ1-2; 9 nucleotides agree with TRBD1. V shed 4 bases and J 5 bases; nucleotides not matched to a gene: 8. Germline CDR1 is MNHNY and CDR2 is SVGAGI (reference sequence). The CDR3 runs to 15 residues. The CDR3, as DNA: TGTGCCAGCAGTTCCCACGACAGGGGGGATTATGGCTACACCTTC. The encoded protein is CASSSHDRGDYGYTF.

CDR3 DNA sequence: TGTGCCAGCAGTGGTACTGGACAGCCCTATGGCTACACCTTC. It is translated as CASSGTGQPYGYTF. The J gene is TRBJ1-2, the V gene TRBV27; perhaps TRBD1 as D (6 bases). The CDR3 covers 14 residues. CDR1 MNHEY and CDR2 SMNVEV come from the germline V gene (reference sequence). V gave up 5 bases and J gave up 4 bases, with 14 bases separating them.

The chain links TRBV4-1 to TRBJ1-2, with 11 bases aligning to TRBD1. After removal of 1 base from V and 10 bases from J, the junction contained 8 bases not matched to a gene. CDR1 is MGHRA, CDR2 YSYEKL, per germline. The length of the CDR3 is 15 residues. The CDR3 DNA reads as TGCGCCAGCAGCCAAGCCGGGACAGGGGGATTAGACTACACCTTC. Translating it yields CASSQAGTGGLDYTF.

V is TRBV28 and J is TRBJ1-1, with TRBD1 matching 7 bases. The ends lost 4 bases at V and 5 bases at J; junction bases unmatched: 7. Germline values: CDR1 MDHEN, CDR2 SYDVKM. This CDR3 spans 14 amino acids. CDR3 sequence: CASSSEGARTEAFF. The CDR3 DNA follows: TGTGCCAGCAGTTCCGAGGGGGCGCGGACTGAAGCTTTCTTT.

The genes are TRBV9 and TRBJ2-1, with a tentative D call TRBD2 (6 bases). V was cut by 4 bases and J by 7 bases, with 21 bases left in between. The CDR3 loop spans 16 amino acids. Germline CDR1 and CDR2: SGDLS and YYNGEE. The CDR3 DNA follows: TGTGCCAGCAGCTCGAGAGGCCTAGCGACGGGGAATGAGCAGTTCTTC. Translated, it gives CASSSRGLATGNEQFF. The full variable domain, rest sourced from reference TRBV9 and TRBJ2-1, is DSGVTQTPKHLITATGQRVTLRCSPRSGDLSVYWYQQSLDQGLQFLIQYYNGEERAKGNILERFSAQQFPDLHSELNLSSLELGDSALYFCASSSRGLATGNEQFFGPGTRLTVL.

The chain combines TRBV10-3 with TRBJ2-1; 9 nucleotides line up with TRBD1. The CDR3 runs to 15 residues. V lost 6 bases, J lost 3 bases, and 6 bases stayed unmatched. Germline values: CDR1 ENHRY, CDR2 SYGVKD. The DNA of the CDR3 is TGTGCCATCAGCCCCCGGGACAGGGACTACAATGAGCAGTTCTTC. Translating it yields CAISPRDRDYNEQFF.

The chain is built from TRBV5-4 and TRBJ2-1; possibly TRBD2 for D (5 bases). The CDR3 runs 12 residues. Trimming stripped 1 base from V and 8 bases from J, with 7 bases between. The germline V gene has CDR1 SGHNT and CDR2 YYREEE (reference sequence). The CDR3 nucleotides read TGTGCCAGCAGCTTGTTGCGGGATGAGCAGTTCTTC. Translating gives CASSLLRDEQFF.

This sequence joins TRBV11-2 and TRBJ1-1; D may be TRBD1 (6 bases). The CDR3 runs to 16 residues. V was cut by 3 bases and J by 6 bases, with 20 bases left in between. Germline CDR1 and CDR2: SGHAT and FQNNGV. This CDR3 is CASSLSVGATGSEAFF. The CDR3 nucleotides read TGTGCCAGCAGCTTGAGTGTGGGGGCGACTGGCTCTGAAGCTTTCTTT.

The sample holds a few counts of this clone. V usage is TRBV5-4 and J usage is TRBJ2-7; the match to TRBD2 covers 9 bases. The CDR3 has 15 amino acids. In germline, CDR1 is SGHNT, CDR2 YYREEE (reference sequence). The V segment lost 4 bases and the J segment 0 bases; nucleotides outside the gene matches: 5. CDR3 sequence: CASSHSGRSSYEQYF. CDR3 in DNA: TGTGCCAGCAGCCACAGCGGGAGGAGCTCCTACGAGCAGTACTTC.